The source of this T cell receptor (beta chain) is a study of CD8 T cells in Susac syndrome (dated by TCRdb to about 2019). A note on the overall study: The study used repertoire sequencing to test whether antigen drove CD8+ T cell activation and differentiation in Susac syndrome.

As encoded in the germline V gene (reference sequence), CDR1 is LGHDT while CDR2 is YNNKEL. Unmatched junction bases come to 7, with V trimmed by 3 bases and J by 0 bases. From its cysteine to its phenylalanine, the CDR3 spans 18 amino acids. Just the 54-base CDR3 DNA is kept, in frame starting at base 1. Peripheral blood CD8+ and CD4+ T cells from healthy donors, Susac syndrome patients and multiple sclerosis patients were profiled by high-throughput TCR beta sequencing. The multiple sclerosis controls were treatment-naive patients who had stable or active relapsing-remitting disease and met the revised McDonald criteria. Bulk CD8+ and CD4+ T cells were purified by magnetic negative isolation, while CD8+ TEMRA cells were enriched using FACS. Blood was collected in EDTA tubes and processed within 24 hours, with PBMCs isolated through density gradient centrifugation. PBMCs destined for TCR sequencing were cryopreserved in liquid nitrogen and later thawed in a 37 °C water bath. The sorted or isolated CD4+, CD8+ and CD8+ TEMRA cells had a purity of 90% or higher.

RNA was extracted with the RNeasy kit and roughly 0.45 to 1 ug was reverse transcribed using random hexamers. The immunoSEQ multiplex PCR assay, covering 54 Vbeta and 13 Jbeta segments, was used to amplify TCR beta CDR3 regions. To correct PCR amplification bias, a synthetic template baseline was used for both primer optimization and computational correction. Regarding the original processing steps: Reads were assigned to V, D and J genes according to IMGT and analyzed in immunoSEQ Analyzer, with only productive sequences retained. Clonality was calculated as one minus the Shannon entropy normalized by log2 of the number of productive unique sequences. Public and private clones were assessed among the 100 most prevalent clones of each patient and control. Clones were defined as Susac-specific if absent from the healthy and MS cohorts, from roughly 1,100 published viral clones and from other ImmuneACCESS disease sequences. Using fastp trimming at Q25 and MiXCR clonotype assembly, TCRdb reanalyzed the public sequencing data and kept in-frame beta chains. For every CDR3 protein sequence, its rows merge into one entry that carries the most common genes and DNA. It is TCRdb's table, rather than the study itself, that gives the V and J calls and clone size. Within this sample are a few hundred thousand distinct CDR3 sequences, with nearly 97% of them counted one time only. Jointly, the top ten make up less than 0.095% of the sample.

Remarks on this clonotype: Its antigen remains undetermined. No qualities accompany the bases; no much larger clone lies one base away.

Summary of the overall study and its limitations: The TCR sequencing and HLA analysis was acknowledged to have included a relatively small number of individuals.

The V and J segments used are TRBV3-1 and TRBJ2-6, with TRBD1 identical over 8 junction bases. This receptor was identified in a human donor with multiple sclerosis. Specimen: CD4+ T cells from PBMCs. The DNA reads as follows: TGTGCCAGCAGCCAGACAGGGGCTAGATTCTCTGGGGCCAACGTCCTGACTTTC. Translated, this gives CASSQTGARFSGANVLTF.